A single sample gave rise to the 27 T cell receptor beta chains below, sequenced in a study of T cell clusters in autoimmune cytopenias (dated 2019 in TCRdb). Each sample's TRB amplification started from approximately 250 ng of peripheral blood genomic DNA, which corresponds to 35,000 to 40,000 genome equivalents. Data came from an Illumina MiSeq. To amplify TRB rearrangements, a touch-down multiplex PCR protocol was run with the TRB-A and TRB-B primer pools combined in a single tube. The reads underwent TCRdb reprocessing, giving one record for each CDR3 protein sequence and no DNA. This sample's table has entries for about 5,100 distinct CDR3 sequences. Together, the top ten hold 30% to 35% of the sample. The same specimen was also included in a second study, on T cell repertoires in aging, cancer and after chemotherapy.

Sample: peripheral blood. Receptors were obtained from a human donor in good health.

The V call is TRBV6-1, the J call TRBJ1-1; without DNA, the TCRdb call of TRBD1 cannot be checked. The CDR3 has 14 amino acids. CDR1 MNHNS and CDR2 SASEGT come from the germline V gene. The chain's CDR3 is CASSPGQVNTEAFF.

The chain combines TRBV5-4 with TRBJ1-2. The CDR3 runs 13 residues. The V gene's germline CDR1 is SGHNT and CDR2 YYREEE (reference sequence). CDR3 protein: CASSFTGRDGYTF.

This clonotype ranks as medium-sized (0.01 to 0.1%) in terms of frequency. The V and J genes are TRBV30 and TRBJ1-2. This CDR3 spans 13 amino acids. Germline loops: CDR1 GTSNPN, CDR2 SVGIG (reference sequence). Here the CDR3 reads CAWSVLFMAGYTF. The full variable domain, rest sourced from reference TRBV30 and TRBJ1-2, is SQTIHQWPATLVQPVGSPLSLECTVEGTSNPNLYWYRQAAGRGLQLLFYSVGIGQISSEVPQNLSASRPQDRQFILSSKKLLLSDSGFYLCAWSVLFMAGYTFGSGTRLTVV.

This chain uses TRBV15 with TRBJ1-5. Germline CDR1 LNHNV, CDR2 YYDKDF (reference sequence). CDR3 size: 13 residues. CDR3 sequence reads: CATSPSPDQPQHF.

CDR3 residues: CASSLNINSYNEQFF. The V call is TRBV7-6, the J call TRBJ2-1. CDR3 length: 15 residues. The V gene's germline CDR1 is SGHVS and CDR2 FNYEAQ.

Its frequency marks this clonotype as medium-sized (0.01 to 0.1%). The chain joins TRBV19 to TRBJ1-1; with no DNA, the TCRdb D assignment of TRBD1 cannot be verified. The CDR3 length is 15 residues. Germline loops: CDR1 LNHDA, CDR2 SQIVND (reference sequence). This chain's CDR3 is CASSMGATQNTEAFF.

Measured by frequency, this clonotype is medium-sized (0.01 to 0.1%). The rearrangement uses TRBV6-5 and TRBJ2-3; there is no DNA to check the TCRdb D call of TRBD1. Germline V CDR1 and CDR2: MNHEY, SVGAGI. CDR3 length: 11 amino acids. CDR3 region: CASIGADTQYF.

By frequency, this clonotype is medium-sized. This chain connects TRBV19 to TRBJ2-2; lacking DNA, the TRBD1 call made by TCRdb goes unchecked. This CDR3 has 18 residues. The germline gives CDR1 LNHDA, CDR2 SQIVND (reference sequence). The CDR3 spells CASRGHAEAYSNTGELFF.

This chain uses TRBV6-2 or TRBV6-3 with TRBJ2-2. The CDR3 runs to 13 residues. Germline loops: CDR1 MNHEY, CDR2 SVGEGT. This CDR3 reads CASSYLNTGELFF.

This clonotype ranks as medium-sized in terms of frequency. The chain employs TRBV18 and TRBJ2-2; TCRdb names TRBD1, which stays unverified in the absence of DNA. The CDR3 contains 15 residues. CDR1 and CDR2 from the germline V gene are KGHSH and LQKENI. The CDR3 spells CASSSTGTAAGELFF.

The chain couples TRBV15 to TRBJ1-2. The CDR3 totals 13 residues. The germline CDR1 and CDR2 sequences are LNHNV and YYDKDF (reference sequence). This CDR3 reads CATSRQVFYGYTF.

The rearrangement joins TRBV6-5 to TRBJ2-7; TCRdb's D call, TRBD2, is unchecked because there is no DNA. The germline V gene encodes CDR1 MNHEY and CDR2 SVGAGI. This CDR3 has 15 amino acids. The CDR3 protein is CASRSGTSVHYEQYF.

The chain's CDR3 is CASSLSGGPNEKLFF. The rearrangement links TRBV19 to TRBJ1-4; TCRdb reports TRBD1, a call that lacks DNA to check it against. The CDR3 has 15 residues. Germline V gives CDR1 LNHDA, CDR2 SQIVND (reference sequence).

The chain employs TRBV10-3 and TRBJ1-1. The CDR3 has 12 residues. Per the germline V gene, CDR1 is ENHRY and CDR2 is SYGVKD. The CDR3 reads CAISETVTEAFF.

The CDR3 loop reads CAITPGQGQPQHF. The rearrangement links TRBV10-3 to TRBJ1-5; TCRdb proposes TRBD1, but this gene call is untestable without DNA. The germline V gene encodes CDR1 ENHRY and CDR2 SYGVKD. This CDR3 contains 13 residues.

The V and J genes are TRBV5-1 and TRBJ2-2; TCRdb gives TRBD2 as the D gene, but with no DNA this cannot be confirmed. Germline V gives CDR1 SGHRS, CDR2 YFSETQ. The CDR3 spans 15 residues. The CDR3 spells CASRPAAGNTGELFF.

The J gene is TRBJ1-5, the V gene TRBV6-5. CDR1 MNHEY and CDR2 SVGAGI come from the germline V gene. This CDR3 is built from 15 residues. CDR3 amino acids: CASSYSIFSNQPQHF.

In terms of frequency, this clonotype is medium-sized (0.01 to 0.1%). The chain joins TRBV27 to TRBJ2-7; no DNA is available, so the TRBD1 call from TCRdb remains unchecked. The CDR3 consists of 13 residues. The germline V gene has CDR1 MNHEY and CDR2 SMNVEV (reference sequence). CDR3 region: CASSLTQGYEQYF.

The genes are TRBV6-1 and TRBJ1-1. Germline loops: CDR1 MNHNS, CDR2 SASEGT. This CDR3 comprises 13 residues. The CDR3 loop reads CASSEKEYTEAFF.

The chain is built from TRBV6-6 and TRBJ1-6; TCRdb names TRBD1, which stays unverified in the absence of DNA. Germline lookup yields CDR1 MNHNY and CDR2 SVGAGI (reference sequence). The CDR3 is 12 amino acids. The CDR3 protein is CASSPESSPLHF.

This chain uses TRBV18 with TRBJ2-7; lacking DNA, the TRBD1 call made by TCRdb goes unchecked. The length of the CDR3 is 13 residues. The germline V gene encodes CDR1 KGHSH and CDR2 LQKENI. CDR3 protein: CASSRDGSYEQYF.

This chain joins TRBV13 and TRBJ1-4; TCRdb's D call, TRBD1, is unchecked because there is no DNA. The CDR3 loop spans 15 amino acids. Germline V lookup: CDR1 PRHDT, CDR2 FYEKMQ (reference sequence). CDR3 residues: CASSSRDRINEKLFF.

Measured by frequency, this clonotype is medium-sized. The genes are TRBV29-1 and TRBJ1-1; TCRdb's D call, TRBD1, is unchecked because there is no DNA. The CDR3 length is 14 residues. Germline V gene lookup returns CDR1 SQVTM and CDR2 ANQGSEA. CDR3 protein: CSATVGGWDTEAFF.

V usage is TRBV7-9 and J usage is TRBJ2-1. Germline V gene lookup returns CDR1 SEHNR and CDR2 FQNEAQ (reference sequence). This CDR3 spans 11 amino acids. The CDR3 protein is CASSFTNEQFF.

The chain carries TRBV19 and TRBJ1-2; TCRdb outputs TRBD1, but without DNA this stays unchecked. This CDR3 has 14 residues. The germline V gene encodes CDR1 LNHDA and CDR2 SQIVND (reference sequence). The CDR3 reads CASREAGTEYGYTF.

The J gene is TRBJ2-1, the V gene TRBV7-9; lacking DNA, the TRBD2 call made by TCRdb goes unchecked. The CDR3 is 13 residues long. CDR1 is SEHNR and CDR2 is FQNEAQ in the germline V gene (reference sequence). This CDR3 is CASSFGESNEQFF.

The chain employs TRBV19 and TRBJ1-5. The CDR3 spans 13 residues. Germline V gene data show CDR1 as LNHDA and CDR2 as SQIVND (reference sequence). CDR3 amino acids: CASSPAGNQPQHF. The whole variable domain, filled in from reference TRBV19 and TRBJ1-5, reads DGGITQSPKYLFRKEGQNVTLSCEQNLNHDAMYWYRQDPGQGLRLIYYSQIVNDFQKGDIAEGYSVSREKKESFPLTVTSAQKNPTAFYLCASSPAGNQPQHFGDGTRLSIL.